This T cell receptor beta chain was recorded in a study of blood T cell repertoires in COVID-19. Study at large: The United States, Italy and Spain provided the acute and convalescent COVID-19 samples. The analysed material was cDNA or gDNA that came from T cells, B-cell-depleted T cells, or PBMCs.

CDR3 length: 13 amino acids. Germline assignment: CDR1 MDHEN and CDR2 SYDVKM. The V segment lost 10 bases and the J segment 5 bases; nucleotides outside the gene matches: 7. As handled by the study authors: Estimated nucleated cell counts came from reference gene primer amplification. The data were produced by immunoSEQ multiplex PCR, yet TCRdb's version contains in-frame clones alone and is incomplete. V, J and clone size are those of that table, while D and trimming were read from the DNA. The sample lists a few hundred thousand clones; 92% were seen once. This TCR was recovered from a young woman who had recovered from COVID-19. Sequencing input: PBMCs or T cells enriched from blood (not recorded which). The V and J genes are TRBV28 and TRBJ1-4; TRBD1 matches at 7 bases. CDR3 residues: CAISGQLNEKLFF. The CDR3 DNA follows: TGTGCCATCTCGGGACAGCTAAATGAAAAACTGTTTTTT.